What follows are 24 T cell receptor beta chains derived from one specimen sequenced in a study of blood T cell repertoires in COVID-19. Sequencing used immunoSEQ multiplex PCR; TCRdb keeps in-frame clones, though not all of them. The sample holds 300,000 to 350,000 clones, more than 90% seen once. The sequenced sample consisted of PBMCs or T cells enriched from blood (not recorded which). These receptors all come from a woman in her twenties or thirties who had been exposed to COVID-19.

The J gene is TRBJ2-7, the V gene TRBV7-6, with 9 positions matching TRBD1. The length of the CDR3 is 13 residues. Trimming took 4 bases from V and 3 from J; bases not matched to a gene: 1. Germline CDR1 reads SGHVS; CDR2 reads FNYEAQ. CDR3 DNA: TGTGCCAGCAGCTCGACAGGGGGCTACGAGCAGTACTTC. Encoded protein: CASSSTGGYEQYF.

This chain uses TRBV13 with TRBJ1-5; D is uncertain. Germline V gene sequence: CDR1 PRHDT, CDR2 FYEKMQ (reference sequence). V lost 3 bases to trimming and J lost 0 bases, with 9 bases between them. This CDR3 spans 15 amino acids. The CDR3 sequence is CASSLGRISNQPQHF. In DNA, the CDR3 is TGTGCCAGCAGCTTGGGGAGGATTAGCAATCAGCCCCAGCATTTT. Complete variable domain (other parts from reference TRBV13 and TRBJ1-5): AAGVIQSPRHLIKEKRETATLKCYPIPRHDTVYWYQQGPGQDPQFLISFYEKMQSDKGSIPDRFSAQQFSDYHSELNMSSLELGDSALYFCASSLGRISNQPQHFGDGTRLSIL.

The CDR3 here is CASSLTNLVQGNQYF. CDR3 bases: TGTGCCAGCAGCTTAACTAACCTAGTTCAGGGGAACCAGTACTTC. The gene calls are TRBV5-5 and TRBJ2-5, with D possibly TRBD1 on 6 matching bases. The CDR3 loop spans 15 amino acids. Germline assignment: CDR1 SGHKS and CDR2 YYEKEE (reference sequence). The V and J ends lost 2 bases and 10 bases respectively, with 21 bases between them. Full variable domain (outside the CDR3, taken from reference TRBV5-5 and TRBJ2-5): DAGVTQSPTHLIKTRGQQVTLRCSPISGHKSVSWYQQVLGQGPQFIFQYYEKEERGRGNFPDRFSARQFPNYSSELNVNALLLGDSALYLCASSLTNLVQGNQYFGPGTRLLVL.

The chain combines TRBV6-5 with TRBJ1-1, with a possible D match to TRBD1 (6 bases). V was cut by 8 bases and J by 5 bases, with 21 bases left in between. This CDR3 spans 15 amino acids. Germline-derived CDR1 and CDR2 are MNHEY and SVGAGI. CDR3 loop: CASRGGTGLWTEAFF. The DNA for the CDR3 is TGTGCCAGCCGGGGTGGTACAGGGCTCTGGACTGAAGCTTTCTTT.

The rearrangement joins TRBV30 to TRBJ2-7, with TRBD2 identical over 7 bases. Losses at the gene ends were 0 bases for V and 2 bases for J; bases not matched to a gene: 1. CDR1 is GTSNPN and CDR2 is SVGIG in the germline V gene (reference sequence). The CDR3 has 13 residues. This CDR3 reads CAWSVAGTYEQYF. CDR3 DNA sequence: TGTGCCTGGAGTGTAGCGGGGACCTACGAGCAGTACTTC. Full variable domain (outside the CDR3, taken from reference TRBV30 and TRBJ2-7): SQTIHQWPATLVQPVGSPLSLECTVEGTSNPNLYWYRQAAGRGLQLLFYSVGIGQISSEVPQNLSASRPQDRQFILSSKKLLLSDSGFYLCAWSVAGTYEQYFGPGTRLTVT.

The chain combines TRBV7-9 with TRBJ2-1; D might be TRBD2 (6 bases). The ends were cut back, 5 bases at V and 5 bases at J, with 13 bases in the middle. The CDR3 is 14 amino acids. Germline V gene data show CDR1 as SEHNR and CDR2 as FQNEAQ (reference sequence). The CDR3 coding sequence is TGTGCCAGCAGCCACGGGGGACCCCACAATGAGCAGTTCTTC. This codes for CASSHGGPHNEQFF.

The J gene is TRBJ2-5, the V gene TRBV9; a possible D gene is TRBD2 (5 bases). Between the trimmed V and J ends, which lost 1 base and 3 bases, there was a span of 13 bases. The germline gives CDR1 SGDLS, CDR2 YYNGEE. CDR3 length: 15 amino acids. The CDR3: CASSVSNSGEETQYF. The CDR3 DNA sequence: TGTGCCAGCAGCGTAAGCAACTCCGGGGAAGAGACCCAGTACTTC.

The V call is TRBV9, the J call TRBJ1-1; D possibly corresponds to TRBD1 (6 bases). V lost 3 bases, J lost 6 bases, and 9 bases lay in between. This CDR3 contains 12 residues. Germline CDR1 SGDLS, CDR2 YYNGEE. The CDR3: CASSGGGSEAFF. The DNA of the CDR3 is TGTGCCAGCAGCGGAGGGGGTTCTGAAGCTTTCTTT.

V is TRBV5-1 and J is TRBJ1-4, with D possibly TRBD1 on 6 matching bases. CDR1 and CDR2 from the germline V gene are SGHRS and YFSETQ. Trimming shortened V by 1 base and J by 4 bases, and 11 bases separated the two germline ends. The CDR3 totals 15 residues. The CDR3 region is CASSLRGSINEKLFF. The CDR3 nucleotides read TGCGCCAGCAGCTTGAGGGGGTCCATTAATGAAAAACTGTTTTTT.

This chain uses TRBV7-6 with TRBJ2-5; 10 nucleotides line up with TRBD2. The CDR3 sequence is 17 residues long. The V gene's germline CDR1 is SGHVS and CDR2 FNYEAQ. The ends lost 4 bases at V and 3 bases at J; junction bases unmatched: 11. CDR3 in DNA: TGTGCCAGCAGCTATTTCCCTAGCGGGGGCGGCAAAGAGACCCAGTACTTC. This translates into CASSYFPSGGGKETQYF.

In this sample, this clone turned up once. The chain employs TRBV14 and TRBJ1-1, with no clear D. Trimming left V 1 base short and J 10 bases short, with 7 bases between. The CDR3 is made up of 11 amino acids. The germline gives CDR1 SGHDN, CDR2 FVKESK. This chain's CDR3 is CASSQGDRAFF. The DNA of the CDR3 is TGTGCCAGCAGCCAAGGAGATCGAGCTTTCTTT.

The CDR3 reads CASRQGLGYTF. The CDR3 DNA reads as TGTGCCAGCCGACAGGGGTTAGGCTACACCTTC. The chain combines TRBV27 with TRBJ1-2; 8 bases align to TRBD1. Looked up from germline, CDR1 is MNHEY and CDR2 is SMNVEV (reference sequence). After removal of 8 bases from V and 8 bases from J, the junction contained 4 bases not matched to a gene. The length of the CDR3 is 11 residues.

The genes are TRBV5-1 and TRBJ1-1, with TRBD1 as a possible D gene (5 bases). The CDR3 has 13 amino acids. V gave up 4 bases and J gave up 0 bases, with 7 bases separating them. Germline V gene sequence: CDR1 SGHRS, CDR2 YFSETQ. The CDR3 protein is CASSLRVNTEAFF. Here the CDR3 DNA reads TGCGCCAGCAGCCTCAGGGTGAACACTGAAGCTTTCTTT. Using reference TRBV5-1 and TRBJ1-1 for the parts outside the CDR3, the full variable domain is KAGVTQTPRYLIKTRGQQVTLSCSPISGHRSVSWYQQTPGQGLQFLFEYFSETQRNKGNFPGRFSGRQFSNSRSEMNVSTLELGDSALYLCASSLRVNTEAFFGQGTRLTVV.

This clone was seen once. The chain combines TRBV7-9 with TRBJ1-6; the match to TRBD1 covers 11 bases. V shed 3 bases, J shed 9 bases, and the junction held 7 bases outside the gene matches. Germline V gives CDR1 SEHNR, CDR2 FQNEAQ (reference sequence). The CDR3 is made up of 16 amino acids. CDR3 bases: TGTGCCAGCAGCTTTACCTCCGGGACAGGGGGTTCACCCCTCCACTTT. Its translation: CASSFTSGTGGSPLHF.

This clone was counted once. This chain links TRBV2 with TRBJ1-1, with 7 bases that match TRBD1. V was clipped by 6 bases and J by 5 bases; unmatched bases: 12. The CDR3 sequence is 15 residues long. Germline CDR1 is SNHLY and CDR2 is FYNNEI. The DNA of the CDR3 is TGTGCCAGCAGAGTACAGGGGATGCTCCGGACTGAAGCTTTCTTT. This sequence encodes CASRVQGMLRTEAFF.

This chain connects TRBV27 to TRBJ1-1; maybe TRBD1 (5 bases). Germline CDR1 reads MNHEY; CDR2 reads SMNVEV (reference sequence). V shed 1 base and J shed 6 bases, with 24 bases lying between them. The CDR3 is 18 amino acids. The CDR3 DNA follows: TGTGCCAGCAGTTTATTAGGCAGGGAAGCGGGGAGGTTCGCTGAAGCTTTCTTT. Protein sequence: CASSLLGREAGRFAEAFF.

The chain employs TRBV10-3 and TRBJ1-3; TRBD1 matches 8 bases. J gave up 0 bases and V 5 bases, and 3 bases lay outside the gene matches. The germline CDR1 and CDR2 sequences are ENHRY and SYGVKD. The CDR3 runs 15 residues. CDR3 loop: CAISRQGPSGNTIYF. CDR3 DNA: TGTGCCATCAGTCGACAGGGGCCCTCTGGAAACACCATATATTTT.

This clone has a handful of counts. The chain uses TRBV7-9 and TRBJ1-2; D gene ambiguous. CDR1 and CDR2 (germline): SEHNR, FQNEAQ (reference sequence). This CDR3 is built from 14 residues. V shed 5 bases and J shed 8 bases, with 18 bases lying between them. The CDR3 sequence: CASSQRRGTKGYTF. The DNA for the CDR3 is TGTGCCAGCAGCCAGAGACGGGGAACTAAGGGCTACACCTTC.

The gene calls are TRBV5-5 and TRBJ2-7, with 9 positions matching TRBD1. In germline, CDR1 is SGHKS, CDR2 YYEKEE (reference sequence). The CDR3 has 14 residues. Trimming at V came to 3 bases and at J to 5 bases, leaving 6 bases not matched to a gene. The CDR3 here is CASSSRTGVDEQYF. In DNA form, the CDR3 reads TGTGCCAGCAGCTCTAGGACAGGGGTCGACGAGCAGTACTTC.

On this clone: This CDR3 is also generated by other DNA sequences in the sample. The V and J genes are TRBV5-1 and TRBJ1-2, with D maybe TRBD1 (5 bases). Trimming removed 0 bases from V and 3 bases from J, with 6 bases in between. The CDR3 covers 13 residues. CDR1 and CDR2 (germline): SGHRS, YFSETQ. The CDR3 DNA reads TGCGCCAGCAGCTTGGGCAGGGACTATGGCTACACCTTC. Translating it yields CASSLGRDYGYTF.

The V and J genes are TRBV12-3 or TRBV12-4 and TRBJ1-5; D gene uncertain. The CDR3 is 12 residues long. Trimming took off 7 bases at V and 3 bases at J, with 7 bases between the two ends. The CDR3 region has the DNA TGTGCCAGCACCACAAACAATCAGCCCCAGCATTTT. It specifies CASTTNNQPQHF.

The chain recombines TRBV4-1 with TRBJ1-4, with TRBD1 matching 7 bases. Trimming at V came to 2 bases and at J to 8 bases, leaving 8 bases not matched to a gene. Germline values: CDR1 MGHRA, CDR2 YSYEKL. This CDR3 region has 15 residues. CDR3 DNA sequence: TGCGCCAGCAGCCAACCCCAGGGGGTCGGCGAAAAACTGTTTTTT. Its protein is CASSQPQGVGEKLFF.

The chain uses TRBV7-2 and TRBJ1-3; 8 nucleotides agree with TRBD1. Looked up from germline, CDR1 is SGHTA and CDR2 is FQGNSA. The CDR3 is made up of 15 amino acids. V trimming: 6 bases; J trimming: 3 bases; junction bases outside the gene matches: 7. CDR3 in DNA: TGTGCCAGCAGGCGAGGAACAGGGGGTGGAAACACCATATATTTT. This translates into CASRRGTGGGNTIYF.

The chain couples TRBV13 to TRBJ2-3; 8 nucleotides agree with TRBD1. CDR1 PRHDT and CDR2 FYEKMQ come from the germline V gene (reference sequence). Unmatched junction bases numbered 3, after V lost 0 bases and J lost 4 bases. CDR3 length: 15 residues. CDR3 nucleotides: TGTGCCAGCAGCTTAGGTGACAGGGGAGCAGATACGCAGTATTTT. Protein product: CASSLGDRGADTQYF.